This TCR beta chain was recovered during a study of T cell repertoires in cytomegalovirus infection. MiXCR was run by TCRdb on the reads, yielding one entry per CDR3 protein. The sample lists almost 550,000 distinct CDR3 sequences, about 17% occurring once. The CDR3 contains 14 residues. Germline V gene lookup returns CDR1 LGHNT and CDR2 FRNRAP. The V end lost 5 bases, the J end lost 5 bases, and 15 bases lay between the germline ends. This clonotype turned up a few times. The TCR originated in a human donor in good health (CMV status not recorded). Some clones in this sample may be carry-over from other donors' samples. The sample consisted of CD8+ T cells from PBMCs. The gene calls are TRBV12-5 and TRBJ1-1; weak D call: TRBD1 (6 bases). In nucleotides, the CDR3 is TGTGCTAGTGGTCCAGCAGGGGCAAGGACTGAAGCTTTCTTT. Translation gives CASGPAGARTEAFF.